The present T cell receptor beta chain was sequenced within a study of T cells in Graves' hyperthyroidism and ophthalmopathy. The germline V and J ends were trimmed by 3 bases and 4 bases, with 13 bases remaining between them. CDR3 size: 14 residues. Germline V gives CDR1 SGHNT, CDR2 YYREEE (reference sequence). PBMCs came from 9 to 10 ml fresh peripheral blood. TCR beta CDR3 sequences were amplified from RNA transcripts. A set of HTBI primers served as the primers for a first-round RT-PCR of the TCR CDR3. TCRdb redid the calling of the multiplex PCR reads with MiXCR, one entry per CDR3 protein. The table records around 600,000 distinct CDR3 sequences, 13% to 15% of them present only once.

Sequenced input: blood. The TCR was taken from a woman under 30 with Graves' ophthalmopathy. This chain links TRBV5-4 with TRBJ1-1; D might be TRBD1 (6 bases). The CDR3 reads CASSYRGGATEAFF. CDR3 sequence (DNA): TGTGCCAGCAGCTACCGGGGGGGGGCCACTGAAGCTTTCTTT.